This T cell receptor beta chain was retrieved from a study of beta chain features in type 1 diabetes. A single count supports this clone. Its antigen is undetermined. Cell sorting via CD45RO/CCR7/CD25/CD127/CD95/CD27 was performed to obtain CD4+ naive, central memory, regulatory and stem cell-like memory cells. V gave up 0 bases and J gave up 2 bases, with 8 bases separating them. Germline values: CDR1 GTSNPN, CDR2 SVGIG (reference sequence). The CDR3 spans 14 residues. cDNA synthesis used the whole RNA isolate, giving expressed TCRB sequences. Only in-frame clones appear in the TCRdb table, and some are missing; sequencing was by immunoSEQ multiplex PCR. The sample contains some 230,000 clones, around 9.6% of which appear only once. Study-wide points: There was a possibility that cDNA sequencing over-represented cells with high TCR expression. Across patients, naive, central memory and Treg TCRB repertoires exhibited apparently greater similarity than was observed across healthy donors.

This receptor was identified in a woman aged 18-35 years in good health. Sequencing was done on a sample of naive CD4+ T cells from blood. The genes are TRBV30 and TRBJ2-1; D is perhaps TRBD2 (7 bases). DNA of the CDR3: TGTGCCTGGAGTGTCGGGGGGCCCTACAATGAGCAGTTCTTC. Amino acids: CAWSVGGPYNEQFF.